These 6 T cell receptor beta chains were sequenced from one sample in a study of shared clonotypes between healthy human individuals. Generated by immunoSEQ multiplex PCR, the TCRdb table keeps only in-frame clones and is missing some. Of about 2,500,000 clones listed, around 94% are singletons. Sample: naive CD4+ T cells sorted from blood. Subset defined: CD45RA+ positively selected. Source of these receptors: a man in his late teens or twenties in good health.

Of note for this clone: Other DNA sequences of this sample code for an identical CDR3. The chain links TRBV30 to TRBJ1-3; D not resolved. In germline, CDR1 is GTSNPN, CDR2 SVGIG (reference sequence). Trimming stripped 0 bases from V and 0 bases from J, with 6 bases between. This CDR3 contains 14 residues. CDR3 amino acids: CAWSVGNSGNTIYF. The CDR3 DNA reads as TGTGCCTGGAGTGTGGGGAACTCTGGAAACACCATATATTTT.

The rearrangement uses TRBV30 and TRBJ2-1; a possible D gene is TRBD2 (5 bases). Between the trimmed V and J ends, which lost 3 bases and 6 bases, there was a span of 9 bases. The CDR3 has 12 residues. Germline loops: CDR1 GTSNPN, CDR2 SVGIG (reference sequence). CDR3 in amino acids: CAWRLAGNEQFF. As DNA, the CDR3 is TGTGCCTGGAGGTTGGCGGGCAATGAGCAGTTCTTC.

The genes are TRBV11-2 and TRBJ2-1; no clear D gene. With 5 bases removed from V and 4 bases from J, the gap between germline ends came to 18 bases. Germline CDR1 is SGHAT and CDR2 is FQNNGV. This CDR3 region has 16 residues. This CDR3 is CASSLTRRFGYNEQFF. The CDR3 DNA reads as TGTGCCAGCAGCCTCACCCGGCGGTTCGGGTACAATGAGCAGTTCTTC.

In its sample, this clone was seen a few times. The chain uses TRBV7-9 and TRBJ1-1, with 8 bases that match TRBD1. The V and J ends lost 0 bases and 2 bases, in that order; junction bases with no gene match: 5. Germline assignment: CDR1 SEHNR and CDR2 FQNEAQ (reference sequence). CDR3 length equals 16 residues. Here the CDR3 reads CASSLARTGPNTEAFF. In nucleotides, the CDR3 is TGTGCCAGCAGCTTAGCACGGACAGGGCCTAACACTGAAGCTTTCTTT.

The chain has TRBV9 and TRBJ2-5, with D maybe TRBD2 (6 bases). CDR1 is SGDLS, CDR2 YYNGEE, per germline. The CDR3 runs 15 residues. The germline V and J ends were trimmed by 2 bases and 4 bases, with 15 bases remaining between them. CDR3 in DNA: TGTGCCAGCAGCGTTTCGACTAGTCCGTTAGAGACCCAGTACTTC. Translation gives CASSVSTSPLETQYF. Using reference TRBV9 and TRBJ2-5 for the parts outside the CDR3, the full variable domain is DSGVTQTPKHLITATGQRVTLRCSPRSGDLSVYWYQQSLDQGLQFLIQYYNGEERAKGNILERFSAQQFPDLHSELNLSSLELGDSALYFCASSVSTSPLETQYFGPGTRLLVL.

The chain employs TRBV14 and TRBJ2-7; 10 nucleotides agree with TRBD2. The CDR3 covers 14 residues. V was clipped by 5 bases and J by 9 bases; unmatched bases: 10. CDR1 SGHDN and CDR2 FVKESK come from the germline V gene. The CDR3 spells CASSEPGLASPQYF. The CDR3 DNA follows: TGTGCCAGCAGCGAGCCGGGACTAGCGAGCCCGCAGTACTTC.